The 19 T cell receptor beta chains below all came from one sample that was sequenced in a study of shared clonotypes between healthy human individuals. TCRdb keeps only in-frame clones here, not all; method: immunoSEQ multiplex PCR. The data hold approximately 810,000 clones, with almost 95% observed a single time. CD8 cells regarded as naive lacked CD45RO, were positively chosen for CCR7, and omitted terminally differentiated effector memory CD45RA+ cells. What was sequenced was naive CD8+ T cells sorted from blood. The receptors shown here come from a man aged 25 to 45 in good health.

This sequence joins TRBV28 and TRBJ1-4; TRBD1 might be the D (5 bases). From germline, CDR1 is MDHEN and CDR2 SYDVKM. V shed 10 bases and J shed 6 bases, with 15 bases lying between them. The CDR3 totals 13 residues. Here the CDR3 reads CATVQRGDEKLFF. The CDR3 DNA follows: TGTGCCACCGTGCAGCGAGGGGATGAAAAACTGTTTTTT.

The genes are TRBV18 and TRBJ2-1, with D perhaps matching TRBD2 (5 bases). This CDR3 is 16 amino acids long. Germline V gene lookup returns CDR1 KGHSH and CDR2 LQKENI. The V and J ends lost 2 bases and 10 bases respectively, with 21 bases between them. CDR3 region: CASSPKNGKMTREQFF. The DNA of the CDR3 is TGTGCCAGCTCACCAAAAAACGGGAAGATGACAAGGGAGCAGTTCTTC.

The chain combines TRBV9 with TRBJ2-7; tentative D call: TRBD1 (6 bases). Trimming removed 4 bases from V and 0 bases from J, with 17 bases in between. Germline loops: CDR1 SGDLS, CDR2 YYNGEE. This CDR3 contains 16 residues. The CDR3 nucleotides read TGTGCCAGCAGCCCTAGTGGGGACACCGTCTCCTACGAGCAGTACTTC. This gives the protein CASSPSGDTVSYEQYF.

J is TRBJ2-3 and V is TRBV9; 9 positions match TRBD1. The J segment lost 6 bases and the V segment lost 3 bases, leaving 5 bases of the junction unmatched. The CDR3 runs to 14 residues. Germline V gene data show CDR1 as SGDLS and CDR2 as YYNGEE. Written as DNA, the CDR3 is TGTGCCAGCAGCGCCTGGGACAGGGCCGATACGCAGTATTTT. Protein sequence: CASSAWDRADTQYF.

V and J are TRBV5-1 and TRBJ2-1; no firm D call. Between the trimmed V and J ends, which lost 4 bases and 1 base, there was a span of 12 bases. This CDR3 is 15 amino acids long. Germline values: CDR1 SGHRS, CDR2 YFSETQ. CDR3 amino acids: CASSAFTDSYNEQFF. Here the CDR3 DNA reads TGCGCCAGCAGCGCCTTTACGGATTCCTACAATGAGCAGTTCTTC.

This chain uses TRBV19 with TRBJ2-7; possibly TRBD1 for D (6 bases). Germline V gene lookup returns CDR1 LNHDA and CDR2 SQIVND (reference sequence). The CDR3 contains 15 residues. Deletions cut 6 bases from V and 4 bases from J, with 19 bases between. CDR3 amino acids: CASRDRVGMGYEQYF. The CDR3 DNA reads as TGTGCCAGTAGGGACAGAGTAGGGATGGGGTACGAGCAGTACTTC.

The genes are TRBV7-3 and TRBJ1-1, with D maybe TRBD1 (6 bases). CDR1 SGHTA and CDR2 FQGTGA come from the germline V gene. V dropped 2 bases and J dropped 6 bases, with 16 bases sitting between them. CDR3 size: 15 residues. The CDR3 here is CASSLFGDGGAEAFF. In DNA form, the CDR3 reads TGTGCCAGCAGCTTATTCGGGGACGGGGGCGCTGAAGCTTTCTTT.

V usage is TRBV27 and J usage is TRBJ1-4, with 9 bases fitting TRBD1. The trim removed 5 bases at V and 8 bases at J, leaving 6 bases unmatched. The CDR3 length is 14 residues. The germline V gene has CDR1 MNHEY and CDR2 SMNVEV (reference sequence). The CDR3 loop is CASSPRDRVEKLFF. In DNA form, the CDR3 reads TGTGCCAGCAGTCCCCGGGACAGGGTCGAAAAACTGTTTTTT.

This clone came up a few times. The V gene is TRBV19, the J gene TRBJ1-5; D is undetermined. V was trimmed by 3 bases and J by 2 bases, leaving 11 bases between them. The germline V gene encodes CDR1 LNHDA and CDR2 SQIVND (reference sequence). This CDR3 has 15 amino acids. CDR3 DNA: TGTGCCAGTAGTATCTCGTCGGATGGCAATCAGCCCCAGCATTTT. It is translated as CASSISSDGNQPQHF.

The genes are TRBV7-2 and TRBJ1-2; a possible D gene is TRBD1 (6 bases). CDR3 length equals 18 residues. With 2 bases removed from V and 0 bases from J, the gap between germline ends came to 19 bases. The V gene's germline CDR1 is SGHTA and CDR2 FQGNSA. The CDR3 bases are TGTGCCAGCAGCTTAAGTGTTTTACAGGGTCGAGCTAACTATGGCTACACCTTC. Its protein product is CASSLSVLQGRANYGYTF. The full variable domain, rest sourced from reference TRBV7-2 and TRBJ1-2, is GAGVSQSPSNKVTEKGKDVELRCDPISGHTALYWYRQSLGQGLEFLIYFQGNSAPDKSGLPSDRFSAERTGGSVSTLTIQRTQQEDSAVYLCASSLSVLQGRANYGYTFGSGTRLTVV.

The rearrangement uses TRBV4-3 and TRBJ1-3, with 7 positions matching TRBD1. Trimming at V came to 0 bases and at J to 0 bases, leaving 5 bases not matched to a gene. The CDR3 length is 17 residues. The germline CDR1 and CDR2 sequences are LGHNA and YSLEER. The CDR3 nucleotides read TGCGCCAGCAGCCAAGATACAGGGGCCTCCTCTGGAAACACCATATATTTT. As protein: CASSQDTGASSGNTIYF.

The DNA for the CDR3 is TGTGCCACCAGCAGAGCTCGGGAGGGGCCCTACGAGCAGTACTTC. Protein product: CATSRAREGPYEQYF. The chain uses TRBV15 and TRBJ2-7, with 8 bases identical to TRBD2. This CDR3 is built from 15 residues. With 1 base clipped from V and 2 bases from J, the junction kept 4 bases outside the gene matches. The germline CDR1 and CDR2 sequences are LNHNV and YYDKDF (reference sequence).

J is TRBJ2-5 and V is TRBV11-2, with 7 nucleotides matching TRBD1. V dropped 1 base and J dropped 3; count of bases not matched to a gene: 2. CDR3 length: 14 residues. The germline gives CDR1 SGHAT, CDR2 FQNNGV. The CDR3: CASSLVTGEETQYF. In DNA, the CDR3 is TGTGCCAGCAGCTTAGTCACAGGGGAAGAGACCCAGTACTTC.

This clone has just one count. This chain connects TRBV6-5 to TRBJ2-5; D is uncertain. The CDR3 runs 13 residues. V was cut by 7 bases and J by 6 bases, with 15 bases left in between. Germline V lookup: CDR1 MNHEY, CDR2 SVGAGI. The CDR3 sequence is CASTYSAGQTQYF. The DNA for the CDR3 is TGTGCCAGCACCTACTCAGCAGGACAGACCCAGTACTTC.

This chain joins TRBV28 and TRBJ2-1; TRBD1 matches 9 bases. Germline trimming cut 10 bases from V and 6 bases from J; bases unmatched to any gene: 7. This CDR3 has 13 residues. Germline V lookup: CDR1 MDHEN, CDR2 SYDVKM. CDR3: CATWDRAPNEQFF. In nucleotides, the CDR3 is TGTGCCACCTGGGACAGGGCACCCAATGAGCAGTTCTTC.

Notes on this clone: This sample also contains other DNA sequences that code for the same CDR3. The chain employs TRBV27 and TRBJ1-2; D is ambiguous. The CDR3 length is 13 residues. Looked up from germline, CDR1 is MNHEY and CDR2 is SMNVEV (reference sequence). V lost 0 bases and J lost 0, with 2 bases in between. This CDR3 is CASSLSANYGYTF. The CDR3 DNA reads TGTGCCAGCAGTTTATCAGCTAACTATGGCTACACCTTC.

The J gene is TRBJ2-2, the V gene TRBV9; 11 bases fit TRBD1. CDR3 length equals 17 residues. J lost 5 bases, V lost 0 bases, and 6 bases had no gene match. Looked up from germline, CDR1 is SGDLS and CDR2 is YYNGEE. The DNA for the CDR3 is TGTGCCAGCAGCGTAGCGAGGGACAGGGGGTTTACCGGGGAGCTGTTTTTT. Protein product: CASSVARDRGFTGELFF.

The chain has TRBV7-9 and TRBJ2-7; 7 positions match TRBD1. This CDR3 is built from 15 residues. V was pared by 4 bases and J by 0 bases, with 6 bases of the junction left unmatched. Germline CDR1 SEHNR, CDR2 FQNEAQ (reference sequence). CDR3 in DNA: TGTGCCAGCAGCTCGAGGACAGGAGCCTCCTACGAGCAGTACTTC. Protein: CASSSRTGASYEQYF.

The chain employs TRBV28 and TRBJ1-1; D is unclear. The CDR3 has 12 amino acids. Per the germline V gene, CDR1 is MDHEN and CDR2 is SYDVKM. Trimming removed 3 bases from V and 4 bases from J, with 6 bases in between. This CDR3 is CASSFEGTEAFF. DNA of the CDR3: TGTGCCAGCAGTTTTGAGGGCACTGAAGCTTTCTTT.